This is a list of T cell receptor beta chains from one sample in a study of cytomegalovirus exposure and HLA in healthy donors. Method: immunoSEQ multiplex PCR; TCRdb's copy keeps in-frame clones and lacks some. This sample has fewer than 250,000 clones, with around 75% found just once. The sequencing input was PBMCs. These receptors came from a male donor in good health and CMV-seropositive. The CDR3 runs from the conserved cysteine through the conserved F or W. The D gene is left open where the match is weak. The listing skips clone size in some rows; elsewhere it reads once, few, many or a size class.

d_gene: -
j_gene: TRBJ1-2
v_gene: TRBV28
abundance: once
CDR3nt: TGTGCCAGCCGTCGCGACAGGAACTATGGCTACACCTTC
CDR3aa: CASRRDRNYGYTF

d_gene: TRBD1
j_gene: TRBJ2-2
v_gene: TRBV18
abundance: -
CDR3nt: TGTGCCAGCTCACCACAGGCGGGACAGGACGGGGAGCTGTTTTTT
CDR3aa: CASSPQAGQDGELFF

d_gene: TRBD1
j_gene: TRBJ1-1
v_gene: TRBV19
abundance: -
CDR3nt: TGTGCCAGTAGTGCCGACAGGGGGGGACGGGCTTTCTTT
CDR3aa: CASSADRGGRAFF

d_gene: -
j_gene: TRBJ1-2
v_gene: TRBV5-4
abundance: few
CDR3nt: TGTGCCAGCAGCTTGCAGGGCTATGGCTACACCTTC
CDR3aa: CASSLQGYGYTF

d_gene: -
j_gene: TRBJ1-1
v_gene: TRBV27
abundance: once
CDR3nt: TGTGCCAGCAGTCCGATACAGCTCACTGAAGCTTTCTTT
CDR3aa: CASSPIQLTEAFF

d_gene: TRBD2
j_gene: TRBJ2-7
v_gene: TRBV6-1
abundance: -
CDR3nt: TGTGCCAGCAGTGAAGGGCTAGCGGGGAGCTCCTACGAGCAGTACTTC
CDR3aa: CASSEGLAGSSYEQYF

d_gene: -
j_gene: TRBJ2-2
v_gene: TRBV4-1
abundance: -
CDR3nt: TGCGCCAGCAGCCCCCGGCCGGGGGGCGCGAACACCGGGGAGCTGTTTTTT
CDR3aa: CASSPRPGGANTGELFF

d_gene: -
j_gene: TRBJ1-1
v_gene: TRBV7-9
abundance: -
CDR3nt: TGTTCCAGCAGCCCCCCATTGGGGGAGGTGAGCACTGAAGCTTTCTTT
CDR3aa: CSSSPPLGEVSTEAFF

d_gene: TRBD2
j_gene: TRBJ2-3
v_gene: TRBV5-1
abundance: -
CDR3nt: TGCGCCAGCAGCTTGTATGGGACTAGCGGGAGTGGCACAGATACGCAGTATTTT
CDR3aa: CASSLYGTSGSGTDTQYF

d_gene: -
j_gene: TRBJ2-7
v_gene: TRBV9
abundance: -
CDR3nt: TGTGCCAGCAGCGTAAGGGCAGGGGACGAGCAGTACTTC
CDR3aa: CASSVRAGDEQYF

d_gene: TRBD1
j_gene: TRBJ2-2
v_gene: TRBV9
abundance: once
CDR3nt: TGTGCCAGCAGCGGTCAGACAGGGGGCCGGAACACCGGGGAGCTGTTTTTT
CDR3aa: CASSGQTGGRNTGELFF

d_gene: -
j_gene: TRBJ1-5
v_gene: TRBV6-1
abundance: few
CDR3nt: TGTGCCAGCAGACGGGTTAGCAATCAGCCCCAGCATTTT
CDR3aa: CASRRVSNQPQHF

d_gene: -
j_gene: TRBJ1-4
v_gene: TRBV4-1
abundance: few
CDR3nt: TGCGCCAGCAGCCAAGACCGGGACTCCTCTAATGAAAAACTGTTTTTT
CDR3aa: CASSQDRDSSNEKLFF

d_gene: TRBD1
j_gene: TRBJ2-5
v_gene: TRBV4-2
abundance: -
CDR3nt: TGTGCCAGCAGCCGACTGGGACAGGGGCGGGAAGAGACCCAGTACTTC
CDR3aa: CASSRLGQGREETQYF

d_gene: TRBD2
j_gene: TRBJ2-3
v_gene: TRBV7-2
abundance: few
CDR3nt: TGTGCCAGCAGCTACGGGGGGGCGGGTACGCAGTATTTT
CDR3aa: CASSYGGAGTQYF

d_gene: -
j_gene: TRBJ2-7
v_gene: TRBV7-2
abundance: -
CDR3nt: TGTGCCAGCAGCTCGGAGCCGGATCTCTACTACGAGCAGTACTTC
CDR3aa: CASSSEPDLYYEQYF

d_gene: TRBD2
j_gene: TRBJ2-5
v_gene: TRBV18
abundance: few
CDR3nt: TGTGCCAGCTCACCAGGGGATAGCGGGCTCCAAGAGACCCAGTACTTC
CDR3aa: CASSPGDSGLQETQYF

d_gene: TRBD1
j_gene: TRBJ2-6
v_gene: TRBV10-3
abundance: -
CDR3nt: TGTGCCATCAGTGAGTCCAAGACAGGGGCTGGGGCCAACGTCCTGACTTTC
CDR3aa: CAISESKTGAGANVLTF

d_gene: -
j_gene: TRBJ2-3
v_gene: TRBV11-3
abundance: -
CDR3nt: TGTGCCAGCAGCTTAGGACAAAGCACAGATACGCAGTATTTT
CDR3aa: CASSLGQSTDTQYF

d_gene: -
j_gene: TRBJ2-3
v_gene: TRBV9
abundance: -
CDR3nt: TGTGCCAGCAGCCCCCGGGACTGGGGCATGACAGATACGCAGTATTTT
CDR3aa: CASSPRDWGMTDTQYF

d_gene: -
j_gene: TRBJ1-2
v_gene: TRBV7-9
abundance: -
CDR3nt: TGTGCCAGCAGTAATTCAGATCGCCACACCTTC
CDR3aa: CASSNSDRHTF

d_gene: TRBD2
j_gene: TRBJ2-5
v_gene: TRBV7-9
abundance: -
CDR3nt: TGTGCCAGTTCCCCGGGACTAGCGGGCGGAGAGACCCAGTACTTC
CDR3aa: CASSPGLAGGETQYF

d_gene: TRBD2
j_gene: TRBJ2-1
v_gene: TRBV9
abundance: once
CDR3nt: TGTGCCAGCAGCGAAACCGGGACTAGCGGGAGGAATGAGCAGTTCTTC
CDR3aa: CASSETGTSGRNEQFF

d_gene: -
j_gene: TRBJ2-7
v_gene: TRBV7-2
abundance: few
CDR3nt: TGTGCCAGCAGCTTAGAGGACAGCCTCTACGAGCAGTACTTC
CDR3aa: CASSLEDSLYEQYF

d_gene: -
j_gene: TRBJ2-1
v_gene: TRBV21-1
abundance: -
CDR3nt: TGTGCCAGCAGCCCCCAACGGGTAGCGGGGGGGCTTTACAATGAGCAGTTCTTC
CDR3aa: CASSPQRVAGGLYNEQFF

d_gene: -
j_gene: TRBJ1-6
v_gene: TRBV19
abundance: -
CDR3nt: TGTGCCAGTAGTAATATGAATTCACCCCTCCACTTT
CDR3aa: CASSNMNSPLHF

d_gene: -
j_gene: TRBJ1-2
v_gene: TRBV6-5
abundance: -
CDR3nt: TGTGCCAGCAGTTACCGACAGTCCCCCTATGGCTACACCTTC
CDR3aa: CASSYRQSPYGYTF